These 17 T cell receptor beta chains originate from one sample sequenced in a study of shared clonotypes between healthy human individuals. Libraries were prepared by immunoSEQ multiplex PCR; TCRdb keeps only in-frame clonotypes and omits some of them. This table has about 1.5 million clones, around 98% appearing once. Specimen: naive CD4+ T cells sorted from blood. Subset reported: CD45RA+ positively selected. The receptors originated from a man aged 25-45 years in good health.

This chain joins TRBV28 and TRBJ2-1; 7 bases agree with TRBD2. The CDR3 contains 16 residues. Trimming took 4 bases from V and 3 from J; bases not matched to a gene: 9. Looked up from germline, CDR1 is MDHEN and CDR2 is SYDVKM. CDR3 residues: CASSSRTGGDYNEQFF. For the CDR3, the DNA is TGTGCCAGCAGTTCGCGAACGGGGGGAGACTACAATGAGCAGTTCTTC.

This rearrangement joins TRBV7-8 to TRBJ2-7; D unresolved. The V gene's germline CDR1 is SGHVS and CDR2 FQNEAQ. V was trimmed by 0 bases and J by 2 bases, leaving 8 bases between them. The CDR3 consists of 14 residues. In nucleotides, the CDR3 is TGTGCCAGCAGCTTAGCGGAAGGGACCTACGAGCAGTACTTC. Translated: CASSLAEGTYEQYF.

The V and J genes are TRBV10-2 and TRBJ2-7, with D possibly being TRBD1 (6 bases). The V end lost 3 bases, the J end lost 1 base, and 13 bases lay between the germline ends. CDR3 length equals 15 residues. CDR1 is WSHSY and CDR2 is SAAADI in the germline V gene. CDR3 sequence (DNA): TGCGCCAGCAGTGACTTCAGGGGTCGATCCTACGAGCAGTACTTC. It specifies CASSDFRGRSYEQYF.

The V and J genes are TRBV18 and TRBJ1-6; a possible D gene is TRBD1 (6 bases). CDR3 size: 16 residues. Germline CDR1 is KGHSH and CDR2 is LQKENI. The germline V and J ends were trimmed by 3 bases and 7 bases, with 16 bases remaining between them. This chain's CDR3 is CASSPNRVFENSPLHF. The CDR3 nucleotides are TGTGCCAGCTCACCGAACAGGGTTTTTGAGAATTCACCCCTCCACTTT.

The J gene is TRBJ2-2, the V gene TRBV7-9; TRBD1 matches 7 bases. After removal of 2 bases from V and 5 bases from J, the junction contained 8 bases not matched to a gene. Germline CDR1 and CDR2: SEHNR and FQNEAQ (reference sequence). This CDR3 is built from 16 residues. The DNA of the CDR3 is TGTGCCAGCAGCTTATCCTGGACAGGTCCAACCGGGGAGCTGTTTTTT. Translation: CASSLSWTGPTGELFF.

The V and J genes are TRBV18 and TRBJ2-7, with D maybe TRBD2 (6 bases). Trimming left V 3 bases short and J 4 bases short, with 16 bases between. Germline lookup yields CDR1 KGHSH and CDR2 LQKENI. CDR3 size: 15 residues. CDR3 sequence (DNA): TGTGCCAGCTCACCGAGGTCTGCGGGAACTTACGAGCAGTACTTC. Its protein is CASSPRSAGTYEQYF.

The rearrangement links TRBV9 to TRBJ1-2; TRBD1 might be the D (5 bases). This CDR3 region has 16 residues. Per the germline V gene, CDR1 is SGDLS and CDR2 is YYNGEE. Trimming took off 4 bases at V and 2 bases at J, with 18 bases between the two ends. CDR3 in DNA: TGTGCCAGCAGCATCCCCGTCGGGACTCTCAACTATGGCTACACCTTC. This encodes CASSIPVGTLNYGYTF.

The gene calls are TRBV7-2 and TRBJ2-7; TRBD2 aligns across 13 bases. The CDR3 covers 22 residues. Per the germline V gene, CDR1 is SGHTA and CDR2 is FQGNSA. Unmatched junction bases numbered 21, after V lost 0 bases and J lost 4 bases. The CDR3 loop is CASSLAGSLAGGIILSRYEQYF. CDR3 DNA: TGTGCCAGCAGCTTAGCTGGTTCACTAGCGGGAGGGATCATACTCTCTAGATACGAGCAGTACTTC.

J is TRBJ2-7 and V is TRBV15; D is ambiguous. CDR1 is LNHNV, CDR2 YYDKDF, per germline (reference sequence). V was pared by 3 bases and J by 3 bases, with 12 bases between. The CDR3 consists of 14 residues. As DNA, the CDR3 is TGTGCCACCAGCAGGGGAAAGGGAAACTACGAGCAGTACTTC. It specifies CATSRGKGNYEQYF. The full variable domain, rest sourced from reference TRBV15 and TRBJ2-7, is DAMVIQNPRYQVTQFGKPVTLSCSQTLNHNVMYWYQQKSSQAPKLLFHYYDKDFNNEADTPDNFQSRRPNTSFCFLDIRSPGLGDTAMYLCATSRGKGNYEQYFGPGTRLTVT.

V is TRBV6-5 and J is TRBJ2-4; D is uncertain. The CDR3 totals 16 residues. V lost 0 bases and J lost 8, with 17 bases in between. Germline CDR1 and CDR2: MNHEY and SVGAGI. The CDR3 here is CASSYSYLARRDIQYF. The CDR3 DNA sequence: TGTGCCAGCAGTTACTCTTACTTGGCTAGGAGAGACATTCAGTACTTC.

The chain couples TRBV4-3 to TRBJ2-7; D possibly corresponds to TRBD2 (6 bases). This CDR3 region has 17 residues. V was shortened by 0 bases and J by 3 bases, with 18 bases between the two germline ends. Germline V CDR1 and CDR2: LGHNA, YSLEER. The CDR3 sequence is CASSQDPGSGAGYEQYF. As DNA, the CDR3 is TGCGCCAGCAGCCAAGATCCGGGTAGCGGAGCGGGCTACGAGCAGTACTTC.

J is TRBJ2-3 and V is TRBV6-5; 7 bases agree with TRBD2. Trimming removed 8 bases from V and 3 bases from J; junction bases left unmatched: 5. There are 13 residues in the CDR3. The germline V gene encodes CDR1 MNHEY and CDR2 SVGAGI. The CDR3 DNA reads as TGTGCCAGCGTGGAACTAGCGACAGATACGCAGTATTTT. Translating gives CASVELATDTQYF.

The V gene is TRBV2, the J gene TRBJ2-3, with 10 bases that match TRBD2. The CDR3 runs 19 residues. After removal of 8 bases from V and 0 bases from J, the junction contained 17 bases not matched to a gene. Germline CDR1 reads SNHLY; CDR2 reads FYNNEI. The CDR3 DNA is TGTGCCAGCTTAACCGTCAGTGGGACTAGCGATACTAGCACAGATACGCAGTATTTT. Its translation: CASLTVSGTSDTSTDTQYF.

This chain joins TRBV7-9 and TRBJ2-3, with TRBD2 identical over 10 bases. Per germline, CDR1 SEHNR and CDR2 FQNEAQ (reference sequence). V was pared by 3 bases and J by 3 bases, with 3 bases of the junction left unmatched. The CDR3 covers 15 residues. The CDR3 nucleotides are TGTGCCAGCAGCTTTAGCGGGGGGAGAACAGATACGCAGTATTTT. It translates to CASSFSGGRTDTQYF.

The rearrangement links TRBV4-3 to TRBJ2-1, with TRBD1 as a possible D gene (5 bases). CDR1 is LGHNA, CDR2 YSLEER, per germline. With 4 bases removed from V and 3 bases from J, the gap between germline ends came to 10 bases. The length of the CDR3 is 14 residues. CDR3 region: CASSPQENYNEQFF. In DNA form, the CDR3 reads TGCGCCAGCAGCCCACAGGAAAACTACAATGAGCAGTTCTTC.

The CDR3 spells CASSESNRGETQYF. The DNA for the CDR3 is TGCGCCAGCAGTGAGTCAAACAGGGGAGAGACCCAGTACTTC. This chain uses TRBV10-2 with TRBJ2-5, with 7 nucleotides matching TRBD1. Germline CDR1 and CDR2: WSHSY and SAAADI. The CDR3 extends over 14 amino acids. J lost 4 bases, V lost 0 bases, and 2 bases had no gene match.

The table lists this clone with a count of one. The chain uses TRBV6-5 and TRBJ2-1, with D perhaps matching TRBD1 or TRBD2 (5 bases each). This CDR3 is built from 14 residues. The germline gives CDR1 MNHEY, CDR2 SVGAGI. The V gene lost 6 bases and the J gene lost 4 bases, with 13 bases spanning the gap. The CDR3 DNA sequence: TGTGCCAGCAGATCCGGGACCTTTTACAATGAGCAGTTCTTC. Translation gives CASRSGTFYNEQFF.